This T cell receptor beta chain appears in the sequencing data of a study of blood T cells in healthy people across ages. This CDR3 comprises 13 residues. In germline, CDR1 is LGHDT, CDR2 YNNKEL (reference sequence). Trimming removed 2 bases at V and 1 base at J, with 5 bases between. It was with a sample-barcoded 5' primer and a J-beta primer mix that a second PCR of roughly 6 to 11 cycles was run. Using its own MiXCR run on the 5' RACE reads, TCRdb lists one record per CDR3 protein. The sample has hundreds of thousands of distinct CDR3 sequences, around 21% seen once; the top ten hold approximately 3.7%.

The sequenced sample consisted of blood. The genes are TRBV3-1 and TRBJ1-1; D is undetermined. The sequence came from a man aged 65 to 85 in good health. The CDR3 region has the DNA TGTGCCAGCAGCCAAATAAAGAACACTGAAGCTTTCTTT. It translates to CASSQIKNTEAFF.